The present TCR beta chain was sequenced within a study of T cell changes during pregnancy in multiple sclerosis. Profiled with immunoSEQ multiplex PCR; TCRdb holds only in-frame clones, not every one. This sample has fewer than 75,000 clones, with about 91% found just once. The length of the CDR3 is 16 residues. Unmatched junction bases numbered 8, after V lost 1 base and J lost 6 bases. Germline V lookup: CDR1 SGDLS, CDR2 YYNGEE. This material consisted of CD8+ T cells from peripheral blood mononuclear cells, taken before pregnancy. The receptor's source is a female donor with multiple sclerosis, enrolled in a pregnancy study. The V and J genes are TRBV9 and TRBJ2-1; 9 nucleotides match TRBD2. Written as DNA, the CDR3 is TGTGCCAGCAGCGTATCCGGGACTAGCCCCTCCAATGAGCAGTTCTTC. Its translation: CASSVSGTSPSNEQFF.